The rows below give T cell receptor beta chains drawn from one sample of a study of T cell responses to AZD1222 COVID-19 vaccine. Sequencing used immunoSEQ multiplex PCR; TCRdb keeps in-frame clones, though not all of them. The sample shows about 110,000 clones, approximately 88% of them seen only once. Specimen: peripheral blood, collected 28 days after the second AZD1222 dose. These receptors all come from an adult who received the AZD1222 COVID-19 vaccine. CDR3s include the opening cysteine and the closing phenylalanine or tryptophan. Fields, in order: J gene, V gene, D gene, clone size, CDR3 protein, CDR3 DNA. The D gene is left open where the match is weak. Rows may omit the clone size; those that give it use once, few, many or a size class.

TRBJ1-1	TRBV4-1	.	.	CASSQDPGTPNTEAFF	TGCGCCAGCAGCCAAGATCCTGGGACGCCGAACACTGAAGCTTTCTTT
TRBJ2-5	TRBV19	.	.	CASSIQGGRETQYF	TGTGCCAGTAGTATCCAAGGGGGGAGAGAGACCCAGTACTTC
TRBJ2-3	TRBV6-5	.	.	CASRPPLTDTQYF	TGTGCCAGCAGGCCCCCCCTCACAGATACGCAGTATTTT
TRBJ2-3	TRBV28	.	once	CASRGGNRGSDTQYF	TGTGCCAGCAGGGGCGGGAACAGGGGATCAGATACGCAGTATTTT
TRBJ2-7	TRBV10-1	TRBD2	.	CASSEASGGYEQYF	TGCGCCAGCAGTGAGGCTAGCGGCGGTTACGAGCAGTACTTC
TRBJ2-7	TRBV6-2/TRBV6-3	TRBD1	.	CASSYLQQGAYEQYF	TGTGCCAGCAGTTACCTCCAACAGGGGGCCTACGAGCAGTACTTC
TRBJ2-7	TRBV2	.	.	CASIRDGVTYEQYF	TGTGCCAGCATTAGAGACGGAGTAACCTACGAGCAGTACTTC
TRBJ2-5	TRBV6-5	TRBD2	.	CASGGLAGGQETQYF	TGTGCCAGCGGGGGACTAGCGGGGGGCCAAGAGACCCAGTACTTC
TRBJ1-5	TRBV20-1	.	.	CSASRTTNSNQPQHF	TGCAGTGCTAGTAGGACAACTAATAGCAATCAGCCCCAGCATTTT
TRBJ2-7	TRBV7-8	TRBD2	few	CASSELAGREYF	TGTGCCAGCAGCGAACTAGCGGGGAGAGAGTACTTC
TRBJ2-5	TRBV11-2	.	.	CASSLTSQETQYF	TGTGCCAGCAGCTTAACTAGCCAAGAGACCCAGTACTTC
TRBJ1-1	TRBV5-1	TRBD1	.	CASSLPGQGQGGEAFF	TGCGCCAGCAGCTTGCCGGGACAGGGACAAGGCGGTGAAGCTTTCTTT
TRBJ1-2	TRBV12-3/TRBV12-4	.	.	CASSLGQRGGYTF	TGTGCCAGCAGTTTAGGGCAGAGGGGTGGCTACACCTTC
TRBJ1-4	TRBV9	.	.	CASSAFGVNEKLFF	TGTGCCAGCAGCGCATTCGGGGTGAATGAAAAACTGTTTTTT
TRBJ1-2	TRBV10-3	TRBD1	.	CAARDSTNYGYTF	TGTGCCGCTCGGGACAGCACTAACTATGGCTACACCTTC
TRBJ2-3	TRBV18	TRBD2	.	CASSPGLAGGLDTQYF	TGTGCCAGCTCACCGGGACTAGCGGGGGGCTTAGATACGCAGTATTTT
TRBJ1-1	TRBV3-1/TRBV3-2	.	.	CASSLRGNTEAFF	TGTGCCAGCAGCCTCCGAGGAAACACTGAAGCTTTCTTT
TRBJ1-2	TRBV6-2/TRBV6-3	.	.	CASSYLGLAGMGTKGYTF	TGTGCCAGCAGTTACCTCGGACTAGCAGGCATGGGAACTAAGGGCTACACCTTC
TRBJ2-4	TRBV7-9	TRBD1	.	CASSQGTGVSNIQYF	TGTGCCAGCAGCCAAGGGACAGGGGTCAGCAACATTCAGTACTTC
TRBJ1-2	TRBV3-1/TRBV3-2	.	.	CASSQDSSGRGYTF	TGTGCCAGCAGCCAAGATTCGTCAGGGCGAGGCTACACCTTC
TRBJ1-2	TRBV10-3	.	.	CAISDIVGQGRNYGYTF	TGTGCCATCAGTGATATAGTAGGGCAGGGTAGGAACTATGGCTACACCTTC
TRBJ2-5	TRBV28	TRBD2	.	CASSLPRTSGGRQETQYF	TGTGCCAGCAGTTTACCCAGGACTAGCGGGGGCCGCCAAGAGACCCAGTACTTC
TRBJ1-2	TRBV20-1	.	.	CSARDYLGYTF	TGCAGTGCTAGAGATTATCTTGGCTACACCTTC
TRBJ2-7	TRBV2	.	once	CASSEARGSDSYEQYF	TGTGCCAGCAGTGAAGCGCGAGGATCTGACTCCTACGAGCAGTACTTC
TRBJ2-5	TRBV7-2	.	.	CASSGRQYQETQYF	TGTGCCAGCAGCGGACGACAGTACCAAGAGACCCAGTACTTC
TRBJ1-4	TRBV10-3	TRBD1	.	CAIGTGGEKLFF	TGTGCCATCGGGACAGGGGGTGAAAAACTGTTTTTT
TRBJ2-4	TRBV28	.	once	CASSQPRAKNIQYF	TGTGCCAGCAGTCAACCTCGAGCCAAAAACATTCAGTACTTC
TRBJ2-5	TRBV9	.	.	CASSVSGRSQETQYF	TGTGCCAGCAGCGTCTCAGGGCGGAGCCAAGAGACCCAGTACTTC
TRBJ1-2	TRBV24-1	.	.	CATSDFGDGGYTF	TGTGCCACCAGTGATTTTGGGGACGGTGGCTACACCTTC
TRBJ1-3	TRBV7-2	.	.	CASSLVRGSGNTIYF	TGTGCCAGCAGCTTAGTAAGGGGGTCTGGAAACACCATATATTTT
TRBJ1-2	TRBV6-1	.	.	CASSELQGGGGYTF	TGTGCCAGCAGTGAACTCCAGGGAGGGGGAGGCTACACCTTC
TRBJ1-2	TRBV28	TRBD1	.	CASSRTGYGYTF	TGTGCCAGCAGCCGGACAGGCTATGGCTACACCTTC
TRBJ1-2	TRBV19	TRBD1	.	CASSKGANYGYTF	TGTGCCAGTAGTAAGGGGGCAAACTATGGCTACACCTTC
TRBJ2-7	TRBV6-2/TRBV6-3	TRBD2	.	CASSYGLAGGSYEQYF	TGTGCCAGCAGTTACGGGCTAGCGGGGGGCTCCTACGAGCAGTACTTC
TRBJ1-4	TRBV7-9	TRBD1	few	CASSPGTGYEKLFF	TGTGCCAGCAGCCCCGGGACAGGCTATGAAAAACTGTTTTTT
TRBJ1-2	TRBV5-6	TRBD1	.	CASSPGTGDYGYTF	TGTGCCAGCAGCCCCGGGACAGGGGACTATGGCTACACCTTC
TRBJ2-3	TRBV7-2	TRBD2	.	CASSSARLASADTQYF	TGTGCCAGCAGCTCCGCGCGACTAGCGAGTGCAGATACGCAGTATTTT
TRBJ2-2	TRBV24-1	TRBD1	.	CATSDEDRGGTGELFF	TGTGCCACCAGTGACGAAGACAGGGGTGGCACCGGGGAGCTGTTTTTT
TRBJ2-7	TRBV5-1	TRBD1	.	CASSLEGTGSYEQYF	TGCGCCAGCAGCTTGGAGGGGACAGGGTCCTACGAGCAGTACTTC
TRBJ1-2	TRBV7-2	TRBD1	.	CASSLGTGRVDSGYTF	TGTGCCAGCAGCTTAGGGACAGGGCGGGTTGATAGTGGCTACACCTTC
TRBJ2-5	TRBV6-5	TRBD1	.	CASSYSRGHETQYF	TGTGCCAGCAGTTACTCGAGGGGGCATGAGACCCAGTACTTC
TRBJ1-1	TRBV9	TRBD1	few	CASSVRGTGATEAFF	TGTGCCAGCAGCGTACGTGGGACAGGGGCCACTGAAGCTTTCTTT
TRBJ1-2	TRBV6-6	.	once	CASTFIRSDYGYTF	TGTGCCAGCACCTTTATCCGCAGCGACTATGGCTACACCTTC
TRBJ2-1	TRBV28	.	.	CASSLWGISYNEQFF	TGTGCCAGCAGTTTATGGGGGATCTCCTACAATGAGCAGTTCTTC
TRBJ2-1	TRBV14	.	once	CASSPGGRAEQFF	TGTGCCAGCAGCCCGGGGGGCCGCGCCGAGCAGTTCTTC
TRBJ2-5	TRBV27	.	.	CASSPIVAGETQYF	TGTGCCAGCAGCCCGATCGTGGCGGGGGAGACCCAGTACTTC
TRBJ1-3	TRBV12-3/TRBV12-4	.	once	CASKPQGNTIYF	TGTGCCAGCAAACCTCAGGGAAACACCATATATTTT
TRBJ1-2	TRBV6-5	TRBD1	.	CASSYGGTGVDYGYTF	TGTGCCAGCAGTTACGGCGGGACAGGGGTGGACTATGGCTACACCTTC